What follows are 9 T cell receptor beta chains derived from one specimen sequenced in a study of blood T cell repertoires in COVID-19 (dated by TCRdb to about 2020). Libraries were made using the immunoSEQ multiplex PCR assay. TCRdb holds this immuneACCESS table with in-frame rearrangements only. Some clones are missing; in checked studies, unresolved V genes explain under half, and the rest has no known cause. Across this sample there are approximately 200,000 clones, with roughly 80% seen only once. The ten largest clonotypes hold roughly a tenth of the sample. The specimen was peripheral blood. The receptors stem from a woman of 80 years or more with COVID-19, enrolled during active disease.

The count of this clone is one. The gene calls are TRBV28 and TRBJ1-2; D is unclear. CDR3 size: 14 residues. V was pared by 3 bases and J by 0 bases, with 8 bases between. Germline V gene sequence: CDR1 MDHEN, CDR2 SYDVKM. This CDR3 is CASSLRPPNYGYTF. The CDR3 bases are TGTGCCAGCAGTTTGCGTCCCCCTAACTATGGCTACACCTTC.

The CDR3 spells CSVSGTGTLDTEAFF. The CDR3 nucleotides are TGCAGCGTGTCCGGGACAGGGACCCTGGACACTGAAGCTTTCTTT. The chain has TRBV29-1 and TRBJ1-1, with TRBD1 identical over 9 bases. The CDR3 has 15 amino acids. V was clipped by 6 bases and J by 3 bases; unmatched bases: 11. Germline V gene lookup returns CDR1 SQVTM and CDR2 ANQGSEA.

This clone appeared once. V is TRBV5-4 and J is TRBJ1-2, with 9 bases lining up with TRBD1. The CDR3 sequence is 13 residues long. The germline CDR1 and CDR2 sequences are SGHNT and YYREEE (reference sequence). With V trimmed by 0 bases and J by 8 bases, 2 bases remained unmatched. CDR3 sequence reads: CASSLAGQGGYTF. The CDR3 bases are TGTGCCAGCAGCTTGGCGGGACAGGGAGGCTACACCTTC.

In DNA form, the CDR3 reads TGTGCCTGGAGCATCAGGGGGAACTATGGCTACACCTTC. It encodes CAWSIRGNYGYTF. The chain combines TRBV30 with TRBJ1-2, with 7 bases identical to TRBD1. The CDR3 is 13 amino acids. Germline trimming cut 3 bases from V and 2 bases from J; bases unmatched to any gene: 3. Germline CDR1 is GTSNPN and CDR2 is SVGIG (reference sequence).

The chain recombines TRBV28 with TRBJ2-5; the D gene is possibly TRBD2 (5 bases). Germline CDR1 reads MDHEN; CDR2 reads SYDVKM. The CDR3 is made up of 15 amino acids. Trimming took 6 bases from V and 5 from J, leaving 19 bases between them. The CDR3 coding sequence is TGTGCCAGCAGCCTCCGCCAGAGGACTGTGGAGACCCAGTACTTC. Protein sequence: CASSLRQRTVETQYF.

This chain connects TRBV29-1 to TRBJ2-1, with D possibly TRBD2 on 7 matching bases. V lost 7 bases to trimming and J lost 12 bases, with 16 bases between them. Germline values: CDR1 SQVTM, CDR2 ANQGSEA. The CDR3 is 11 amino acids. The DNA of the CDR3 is TGCAGCGCCGGGGGGCAGGGACGGCAGTTCTTC. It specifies CSAGGQGRQFF.

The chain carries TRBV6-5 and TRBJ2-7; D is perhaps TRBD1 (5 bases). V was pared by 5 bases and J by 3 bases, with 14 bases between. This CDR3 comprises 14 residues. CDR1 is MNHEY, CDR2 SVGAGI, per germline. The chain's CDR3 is CASSKDTPGYEQYV. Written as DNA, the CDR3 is TGTGCCAGCAGTAAGGACACCCCGGGCTACGAGCAGTACGTC.

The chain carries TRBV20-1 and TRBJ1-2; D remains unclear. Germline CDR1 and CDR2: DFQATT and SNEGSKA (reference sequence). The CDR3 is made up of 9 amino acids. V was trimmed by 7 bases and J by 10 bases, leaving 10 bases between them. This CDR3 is CSVATDYTF. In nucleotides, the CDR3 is TGCAGTGTGGCAACAGACTACACCTTC.

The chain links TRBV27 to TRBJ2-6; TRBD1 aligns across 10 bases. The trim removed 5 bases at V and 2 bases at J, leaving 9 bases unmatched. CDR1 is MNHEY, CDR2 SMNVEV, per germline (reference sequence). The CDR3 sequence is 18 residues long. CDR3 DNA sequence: TGTGCCAGCAGTACCGTCGGGACAGGGGTGGCTGGGGCCAACGTCCTGACTTTC. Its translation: CASSTVGTGVAGANVLTF.